This section outlines one TCR beta chain sequence together with its context. Antigen specificity is unknown. The protocol was immunoSEQ multiplex PCR, while the TCRdb copy is restricted to in-frame clones and leaves out a portion. This sample yields roughly 130,000 clones, of which roughly 90% are seen a single time; about 1.5% belongs to the top ten. The data derive from a study of cytomegalovirus exposure and HLA in healthy donors. The overall study: Later, an analysis reported that the approximately 120 validation repertoires had used the same platform as the 500 to 750 first-cohort repertoires. Study-level findings and limits: The authors listed some 160 TCR beta chains as cytomegalovirus-associated.

Trimming took off 0 bases at V and 3 bases at J, with 9 bases between the two ends. The CDR3 is 15 residues long. Germline CDR1 reads LGHNA; CDR2 reads YSLEER. This rearrangement joins TRBV4-3 to TRBJ1-3; weak D call: TRBD1 (6 bases). Sequenced material: PBMCs. This TCR derives from a young man in good health and CMV-seronegative. The CDR3 DNA follows: TGCGCCAGCAGCCAAGAATTAGGGGGTGGAAACACCATATATTTT. It codes for CASSQELGGGNTIYF.